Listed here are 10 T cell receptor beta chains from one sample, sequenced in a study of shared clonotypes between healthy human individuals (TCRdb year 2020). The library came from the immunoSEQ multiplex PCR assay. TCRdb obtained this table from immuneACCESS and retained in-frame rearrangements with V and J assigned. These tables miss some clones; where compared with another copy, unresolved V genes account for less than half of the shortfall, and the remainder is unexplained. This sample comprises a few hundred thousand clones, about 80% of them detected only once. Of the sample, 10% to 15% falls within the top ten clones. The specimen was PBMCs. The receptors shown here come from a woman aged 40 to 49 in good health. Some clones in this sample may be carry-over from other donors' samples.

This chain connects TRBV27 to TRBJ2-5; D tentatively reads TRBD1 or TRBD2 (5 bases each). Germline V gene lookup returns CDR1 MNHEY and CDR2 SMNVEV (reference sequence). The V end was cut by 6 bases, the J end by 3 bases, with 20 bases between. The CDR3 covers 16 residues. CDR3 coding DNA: TGTGCCAGCAGCCATTTACTGGGACCGACCAAAGAGACCCAGTACTTC. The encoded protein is CASSHLLGPTKETQYF.

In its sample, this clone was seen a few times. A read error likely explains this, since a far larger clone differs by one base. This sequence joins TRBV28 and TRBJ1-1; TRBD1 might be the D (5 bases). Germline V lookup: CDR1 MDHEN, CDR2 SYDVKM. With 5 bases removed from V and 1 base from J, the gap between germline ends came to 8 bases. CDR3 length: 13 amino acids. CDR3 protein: CASSPGQNTEAFF. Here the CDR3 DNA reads TGTGCCAGCAGTCCAGGACAGAACACTGAAGCTTTCTTT.

For the CDR3, the DNA is TGTGCCTGGAGTGTAGGCAGGGAGCCCTACGAGCAGTACTTC. It yields the protein CAWSVGREPYEQYF. The genes are TRBV30 and TRBJ2-7, with D possibly being TRBD1 or TRBD2 (5 bases each). From germline, CDR1 is GTSNPN and CDR2 SVGIG (reference sequence). Trimming removed 0 bases at V and 2 bases at J, with 11 bases between. The CDR3 is 14 residues long. The full variable domain, rest sourced from reference TRBV30 and TRBJ2-7, is SQTIHQWPATLVQPVGSPLSLECTVEGTSNPNLYWYRQAAGRGLQLLFYSVGIGQISSEVPQNLSASRPQDRQFILSSKKLLLSDSGFYLCAWSVGREPYEQYFGPGTRLTVT.

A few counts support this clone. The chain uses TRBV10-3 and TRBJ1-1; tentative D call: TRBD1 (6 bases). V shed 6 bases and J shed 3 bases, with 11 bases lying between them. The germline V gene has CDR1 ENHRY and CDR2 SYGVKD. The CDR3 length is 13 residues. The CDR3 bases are TGTGCCATCAGCCCATCAGGGGACACTGAAGCTTTCTTT. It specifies CAISPSGDTEAFF.

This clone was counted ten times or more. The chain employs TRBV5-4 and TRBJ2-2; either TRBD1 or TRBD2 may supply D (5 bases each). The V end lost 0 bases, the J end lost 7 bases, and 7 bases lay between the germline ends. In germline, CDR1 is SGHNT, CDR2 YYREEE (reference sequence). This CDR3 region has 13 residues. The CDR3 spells CASSLGGFGELFF. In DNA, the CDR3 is TGTGCCAGCAGCTTGGGGGGGTTCGGGGAGCTGTTTTTT. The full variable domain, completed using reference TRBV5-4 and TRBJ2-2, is ETGVTQSPTHLIKTRGQQVTLRCSSQSGHNTVSWYQQALGQGPQFIFQYYREEENGRGNFPPRFSGLQFPNYSSELNVNALELDDSALYLCASSLGGFGELFFGEGSRLTVL.

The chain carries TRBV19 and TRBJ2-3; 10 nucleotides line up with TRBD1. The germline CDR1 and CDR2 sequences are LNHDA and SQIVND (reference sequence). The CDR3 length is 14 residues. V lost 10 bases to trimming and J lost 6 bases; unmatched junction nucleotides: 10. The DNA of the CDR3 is TGTGCCACGGGACAGGGGACTACGGCCGATACGCAGTATTTT. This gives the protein CATGQGTTADTQYF.

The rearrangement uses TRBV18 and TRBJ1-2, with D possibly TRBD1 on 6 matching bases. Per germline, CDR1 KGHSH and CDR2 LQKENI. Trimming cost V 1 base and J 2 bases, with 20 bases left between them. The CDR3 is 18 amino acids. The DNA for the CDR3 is TGTGCCAGCTCACCACGGGGGGATGGACAGAGCCTAAACTATGGCTACACCTTC. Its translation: CASSPRGDGQSLNYGYTF.

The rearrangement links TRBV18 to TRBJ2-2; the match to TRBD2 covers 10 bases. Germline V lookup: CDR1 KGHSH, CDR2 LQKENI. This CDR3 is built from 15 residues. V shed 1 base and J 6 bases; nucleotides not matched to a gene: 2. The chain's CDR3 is CASSPLLAGAGELFF. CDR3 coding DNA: TGTGCCAGCTCACCACTGCTAGCGGGAGCCGGGGAGCTGTTTTTT.

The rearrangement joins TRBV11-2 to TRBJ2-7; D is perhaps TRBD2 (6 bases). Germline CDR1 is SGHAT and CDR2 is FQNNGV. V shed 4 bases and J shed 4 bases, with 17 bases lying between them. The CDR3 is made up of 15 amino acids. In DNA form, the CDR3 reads TGTGCCAGCAGCTATCGATCGGCAGGGAGGTACGAGCAGTACTTC. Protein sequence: CASSYRSAGRYEQYF.

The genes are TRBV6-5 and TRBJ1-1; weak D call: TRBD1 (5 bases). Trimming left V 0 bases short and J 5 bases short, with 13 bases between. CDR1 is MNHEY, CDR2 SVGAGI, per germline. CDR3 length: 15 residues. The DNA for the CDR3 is TGTGCCAGCAGTTACTCTGCGGCCTCAGGGACTGAAGCTTTCTTT. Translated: CASSYSAASGTEAFF.